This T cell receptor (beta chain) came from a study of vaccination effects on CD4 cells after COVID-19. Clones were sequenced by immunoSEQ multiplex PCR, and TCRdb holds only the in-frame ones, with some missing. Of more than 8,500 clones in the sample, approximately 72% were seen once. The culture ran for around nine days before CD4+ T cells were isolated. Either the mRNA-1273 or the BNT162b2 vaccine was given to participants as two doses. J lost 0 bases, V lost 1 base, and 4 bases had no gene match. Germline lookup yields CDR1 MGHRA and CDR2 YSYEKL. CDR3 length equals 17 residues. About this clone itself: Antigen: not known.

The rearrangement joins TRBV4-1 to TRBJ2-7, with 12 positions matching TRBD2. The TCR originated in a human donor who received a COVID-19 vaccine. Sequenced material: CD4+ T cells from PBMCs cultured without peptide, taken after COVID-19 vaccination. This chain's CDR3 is CASSQGLAGASSYEQYF. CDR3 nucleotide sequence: TGCGCCAGCAGCCAAGGACTAGCGGGGGCGAGCTCCTACGAGCAGTACTTC.